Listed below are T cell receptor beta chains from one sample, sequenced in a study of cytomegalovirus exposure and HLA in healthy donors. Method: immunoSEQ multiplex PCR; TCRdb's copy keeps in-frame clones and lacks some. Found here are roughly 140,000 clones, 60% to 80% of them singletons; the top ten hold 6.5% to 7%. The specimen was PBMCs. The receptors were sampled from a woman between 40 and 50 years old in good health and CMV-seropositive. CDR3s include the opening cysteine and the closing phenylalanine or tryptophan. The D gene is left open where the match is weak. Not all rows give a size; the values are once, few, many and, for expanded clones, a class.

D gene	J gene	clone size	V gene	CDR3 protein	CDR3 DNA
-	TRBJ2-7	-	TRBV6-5	CASSAGRSYEQYF	TGTGCCAGCAGTGCAGGCAGATCATACGAGCAGTACTTC
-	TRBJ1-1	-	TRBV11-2	CASSFLNTEAFF	TGTGCCAGCAGCTTCCTAAACACTGAAGCTTTCTTT
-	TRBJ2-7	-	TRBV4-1	CASSRQVTYEQYF	TGCGCCAGCAGCAGACAGGTGACCTACGAGCAGTACTTC
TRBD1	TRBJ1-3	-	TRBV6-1	CASSPGDRRNTIYF	TGTGCCAGCAGCCCCGGGGACAGAAGAAACACCATATATTTT
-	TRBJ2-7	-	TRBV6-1	CASSPASGGPYEQYF	TGTGCCAGCAGCCCGGCGTCCGGAGGCCCCTACGAGCAGTACTTC
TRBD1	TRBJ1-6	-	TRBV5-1	CASSLEGQGDSPLHF	TGCGCCAGCAGCTTGGAGGGACAGGGGGATTCACCCCTCCACTTT
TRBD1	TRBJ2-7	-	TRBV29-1	CSVTGQSYSYEQYF	TGCAGCGTGACGGGACAGTCGTACTCCTACGAGCAGTACTTC
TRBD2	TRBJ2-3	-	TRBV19	CASRRGGTDTQYF	TGTGCCAGCCGCCGGGGGGGCACAGATACGCAGTATTTT
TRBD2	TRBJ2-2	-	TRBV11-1	CASSPKLGGLAGELFF	TGTGCCAGCAGCCCTAAGTTGGGAGGACTAGCTGGGGAGCTGTTTTTT
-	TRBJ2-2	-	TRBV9	CASSVGGRGGELFF	TGTGCCAGCAGCGTAGGTGGTCGGGGCGGGGAGCTGTTTTTT
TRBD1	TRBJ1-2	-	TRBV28	CASSWGQAYGYTF	TGTGCCAGCAGCTGGGGACAGGCATATGGCTACACCTTC
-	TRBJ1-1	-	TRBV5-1	CASSYKDGTIGSEAFF	TGCGCCAGCAGCTACAAGGATGGGACAATTGGGTCTGAAGCTTTCTTT
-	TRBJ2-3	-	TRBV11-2	CASSSGPGSPTDTQYF	TGTGCCAGCAGCTCAGGACCCGGGAGTCCGACAGATACGCAGTATTTT
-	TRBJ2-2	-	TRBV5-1	CASSLGILRTSHNTGELFF	TGCGCCAGCAGCTTGGGGATTCTTAGGACTTCTCATAACACCGGGGAGCTGTTTTTT
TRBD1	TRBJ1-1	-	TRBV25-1	CASRDRGLTEAFF	TGTGCCAGCAGAGACAGGGGGCTCACTGAAGCTTTCTTT
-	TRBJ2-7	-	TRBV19	CASSISLSPEQYF	TGTGCCAGTAGTATATCCCTATCACCCGAGCAGTACTTC
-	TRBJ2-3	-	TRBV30	CAWTGRGTQYF	TGTGCCTGGACCGGACGGGGGACGCAGTATTTT
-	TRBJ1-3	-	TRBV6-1	CASRKEGSGNTIYF	TGTGCCAGCAGGAAGGAGGGCTCTGGAAACACCATATATTTT
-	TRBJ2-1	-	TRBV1	CTSSQDKRTGGQFF	TGCACCAGCAGCCAAGACAAAAGGACAGGAGGGCAGTTCTTC
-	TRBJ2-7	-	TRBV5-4	CASSLDLGYEQYF	TGTGCCAGCAGCTTGGATCTGGGCTACGAGCAGTACTTC
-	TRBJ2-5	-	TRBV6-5	CASSYIEGETQYF	TGTGCCAGCAGTTATATTGAGGGAGAGACCCAGTACTTC
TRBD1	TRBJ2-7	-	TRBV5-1	CASSLGQFYEQYF	TGCGCCAGCAGCCTGGGACAGTTTTACGAGCAGTACTTC
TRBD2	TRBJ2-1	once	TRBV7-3	CASSLTPSGGNEQFF	TGTGCCAGCAGCTTAACGCCTAGCGGGGGTAATGAGCAGTTCTTC
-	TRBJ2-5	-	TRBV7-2	CASSPISVATQYF	TGTGCCAGCAGCCCAATTAGCGTGGCGACCCAGTACTTC
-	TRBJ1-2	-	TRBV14	CASSQDRAYYGYTF	TGTGCCAGCAGCCAAGACAGGGCCTACTATGGCTACACCTTC
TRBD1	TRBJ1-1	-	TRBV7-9	CASSHTGATNTEAFF	TGTGCCAGCAGCCATACAGGGGCCACGAACACTGAAGCTTTCTTT
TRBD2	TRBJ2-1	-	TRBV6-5	CATWGLAGGQQFF	TGTGCCACCTGGGGACTAGCGGGGGGACAACAGTTCTTC
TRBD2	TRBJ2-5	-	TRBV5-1	CASSLSGGRETQYF	TGCGCCAGCAGCTTAAGCGGGGGCCGAGAGACCCAGTACTTC
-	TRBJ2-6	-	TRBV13	CASSLSSGANVLTF	TGTGCCAGCAGCTTGAGTTCTGGGGCCAACGTCCTGACTTTC
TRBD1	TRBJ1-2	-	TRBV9	CASSPWTGKAYGYTF	TGTGCCAGCAGCCCTTGGACAGGGAAAGCCTATGGCTACACCTTC
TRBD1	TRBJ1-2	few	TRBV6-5	CASSYDRTGLIYGYTF	TGTGCCAGCAGTTACGACAGGACAGGGTTAATCTATGGCTACACCTTC
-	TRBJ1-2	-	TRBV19	CASSTGVNYGYTF	TGTGCCAGTAGTACCGGGGTCAACTATGGCTACACCTTC
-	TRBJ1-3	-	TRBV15	CATSRDLFSGNTIYF	TGTGCCACCAGCAGAGATCTCTTCTCTGGAAACACCATATATTTT
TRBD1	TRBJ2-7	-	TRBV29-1	CSGRGTYEQYF	TGCAGCGGCAGGGGGACCTACGAGCAGTACTTC
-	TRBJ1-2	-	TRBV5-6	CASSHGRGNYGYTF	TGTGCCAGCAGCCATGGCAGGGGAAATTATGGCTACACCTTC
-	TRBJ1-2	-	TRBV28	CASKEPYGYTF	TGTGCCAGTAAAGAGCCCTATGGCTACACCTTC
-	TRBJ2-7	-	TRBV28	CASSVPQGGYEQYF	TGTGCCAGCAGTGTCCCGCAGGGGGGCTACGAGCAGTACTTC
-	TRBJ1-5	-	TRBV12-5	CASGSEGGENQPQHF	TGTGCTAGTGGTTCGGAGGGAGGGGAGAATCAGCCCCAGCATTTT
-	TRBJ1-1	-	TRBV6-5	CASSYSRWTEAFF	TGTGCCAGCAGTTACTCGAGGTGGACTGAAGCTTTCTTT
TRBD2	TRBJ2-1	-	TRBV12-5	CASGPGGPYNEQFF	TGTGCTAGTGGTCCGGGGGGGCCCTACAATGAGCAGTTCTTC
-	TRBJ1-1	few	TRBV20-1	CSVTGNTEAFF	TGCAGCGTTACAGGGAATACTGAAGCTTTCTTT